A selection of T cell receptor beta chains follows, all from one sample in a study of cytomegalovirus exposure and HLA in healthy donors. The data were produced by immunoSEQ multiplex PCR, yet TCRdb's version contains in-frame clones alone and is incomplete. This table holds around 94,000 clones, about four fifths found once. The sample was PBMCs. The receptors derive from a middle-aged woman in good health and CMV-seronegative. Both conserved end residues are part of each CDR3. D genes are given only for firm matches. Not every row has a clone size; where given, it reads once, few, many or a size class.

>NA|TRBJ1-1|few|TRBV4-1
CASSPSSGTEAFF
TGCGCCAGCAGCCCGTCGTCGGGGACTGAAGCTTTCTTT
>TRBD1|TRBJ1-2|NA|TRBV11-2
CASSAARDRPTLPF
TGTGCCAGCAGCGCCGCCCGGGACAGGCCTACCTTACCCTTC
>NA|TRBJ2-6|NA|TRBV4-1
CASSQDWASGANVLTF
TGCGCCAGCAGCCAAGATTGGGCCTCTGGGGCCAACGTCCTGACTTTC
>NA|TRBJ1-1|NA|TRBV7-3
CASSPQDRKNTEAFF
TGTGCCAGCAGCCCTCAGGACAGAAAGAACACTGAAGCTTTCTTT
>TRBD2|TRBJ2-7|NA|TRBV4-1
CASSPGGVARKGTSGYYEQYF
TGCGCCAGCAGCCCAGGTGGAGTTGCGCGAAAAGGGACTAGCGGGTATTACGAGCAGTACTTC
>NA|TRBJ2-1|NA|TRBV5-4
CAASRGNDEQFF
TGTGCCGCGAGCAGGGGAAACGATGAGCAGTTCTTC
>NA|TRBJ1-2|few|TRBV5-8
CASTTVPANYGYTF
TGTGCCAGCACCACCGTACCAGCTAACTATGGCTACACCTTC
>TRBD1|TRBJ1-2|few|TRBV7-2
CASSPDRDYGYTF
TGTGCCAGCAGCCCCGACAGGGACTATGGCTACACCTTC
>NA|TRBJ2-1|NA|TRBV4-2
CASSQEQLAQVQFF
TGTGCCAGCAGCCAAGAACAGTTGGCACAGGTGCAGTTCTTC
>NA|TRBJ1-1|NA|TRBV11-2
CASSLGRAEAFF
TGTGCCAGCAGCTTAGGCAGGGCTGAAGCTTTCTTT